This TCR beta chain was sequenced during a study of blood T cells in healthy people across ages. Donors were systemically healthy Caucasian individuals from Russia aged roughly 6 to 100 years. Findings of the study overall: It was not known whether donors were CMV positive (a possible confounder of expanded clonotype changes). Naive T cell percentage by flow cytometry tracked strongly with beta diversity. Roughly linear declines in TCR beta diversity per million T cells occurred with age.

A J-beta primer mix and a sample-barcoded 5' primer were used in a second PCR of about 7 to 11 cycles. In TCRdb, the 5' RACE reads were re-called with MiXCR into one record per CDR3 protein. This repertoire shows more than 800,000 distinct CDR3 sequences, less than 35% found once; its top ten account for roughly 17%. The CDR3 is 15 amino acids. V was clipped by 3 bases and J by 2 bases, with 14 bases between them. Germline loops: CDR1 SGHRS, CDR2 YFSETQ. This clonotype came up many times. Its antigen remains unknown. The rearrangement joins TRBV5-1 to TRBJ2-5; the D is unclear. The sequenced material came from blood. The source is an elderly woman in good health. The CDR3 DNA follows: TGCGCCAGCAGCTCCCGGCCGCTACCACAAGAGACCCAGTACTTC. This sequence encodes CASSSRPLPQETQYF.